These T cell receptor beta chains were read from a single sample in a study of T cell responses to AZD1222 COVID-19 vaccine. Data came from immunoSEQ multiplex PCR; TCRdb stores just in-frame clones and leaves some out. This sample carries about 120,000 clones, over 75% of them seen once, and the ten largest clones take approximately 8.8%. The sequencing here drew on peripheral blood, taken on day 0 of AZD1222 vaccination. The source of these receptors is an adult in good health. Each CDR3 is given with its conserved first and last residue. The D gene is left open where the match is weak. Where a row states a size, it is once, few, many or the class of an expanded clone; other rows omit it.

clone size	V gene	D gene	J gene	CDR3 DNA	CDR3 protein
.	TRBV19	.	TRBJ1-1	TGTGCCAGTAGCCCCAGCAGAGGGCCTGCGAACACTGAAGCTTTCTTT	CASSPSRGPANTEAFF
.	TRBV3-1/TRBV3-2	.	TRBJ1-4	TGTGCCAGCAGCCGCAGGGGAGCTAATGAAAAACTGTTTTTT	CASSRRGANEKLFF
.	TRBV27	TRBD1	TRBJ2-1	TGTGCCAGCAGTTTCGGGACAGGGGACTACAATGAGCAGTTCTTC	CASSFGTGDYNEQFF
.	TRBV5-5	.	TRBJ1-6	TGTGCCAGCAGCTCCAGGGGATTTGGGAATTCACCCCTCCACTTT	CASSSRGFGNSPLHF
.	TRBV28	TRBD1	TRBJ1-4	TGTGCCAGCAGTTTCCCCAGGACAGGGGGCGGTGAAAAACTGTTTTTT	CASSFPRTGGGEKLFF
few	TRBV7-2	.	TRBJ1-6	TGTGCCAGCAGCTTACTGCAGGGCTATAATTCACCCCTCCACTTT	CASSLLQGYNSPLHF
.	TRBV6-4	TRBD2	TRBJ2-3	TGTGCCAGCAGTGACCTCAGCGGGGGAAGCACAGATACGCAGTATTTT	CASSDLSGGSTDTQYF
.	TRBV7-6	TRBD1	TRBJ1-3	TGTGCCAGCAGCTTAGTAGCGGTAGGACAGGCTAGGAGAAACACCATATATTTT	CASSLVAVGQARRNTIYF
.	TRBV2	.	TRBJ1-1	TGTGCCAGCAGTCCCGGGAGCGGGACTGAAGCTTTCTTT	CASSPGSGTEAFF
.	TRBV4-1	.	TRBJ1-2	TGCGCCAGCAGCCTCAATCAGTTCTATGGCTACACCTTC	CASSLNQFYGYTF
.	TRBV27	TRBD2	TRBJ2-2	TGTGCCAGCAGTTTCCTAGGACTAGCGGGAGGTATGAACACCGGGGAGCTGTTTTTT	CASSFLGLAGGMNTGELFF
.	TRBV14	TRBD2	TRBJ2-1	TGTGCCAGTAAGACTAGCGGGAACACGGATGAGCAGTTCTTC	CASKTSGNTDEQFF
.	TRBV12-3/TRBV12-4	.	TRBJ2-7	TGTGCCAGCAGTTTATCCATGCCAGGCGAGCAGTACTTC	CASSLSMPGEQYF
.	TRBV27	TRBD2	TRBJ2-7	TGTGCCAGCAGTTTGACTAGCGGGAGTATTCACGAGCAGTACTTC	CASSLTSGSIHEQYF
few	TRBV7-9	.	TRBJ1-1	TGTGCCAGCAGCTTAGTGTCCGGGGGAGAAACTGAAGCTTTCTTT	CASSLVSGGETEAFF
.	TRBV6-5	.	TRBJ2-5	TGTGCCAGCAATAAGGGGATAGGAGAGACCCAGTACTTC	CASNKGIGETQYF
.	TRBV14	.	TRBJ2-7	TGTGCCAGCAGTCGGGCCTCCAACTACGAGCAGTACTTC	CASSRASNYEQYF
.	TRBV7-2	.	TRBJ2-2	TGTGCCAGCAGCTCGTATGGTACCGGGGAGCTGTTTTTT	CASSSYGTGELFF
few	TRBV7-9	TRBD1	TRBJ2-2	TGTGCCAGCAGCTTAGGGGACAGATCCACCGGGGAGCTGTTTTTT	CASSLGDRSTGELFF
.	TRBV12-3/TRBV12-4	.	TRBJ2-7	TGTGCCAGCAGTTTACTAGACAGCATGATGTACTTC	CASSLLDSMMYF
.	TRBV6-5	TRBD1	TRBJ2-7	TGTGCCAGCAGCCAGGGAACAGGGGGCTCCTACGAGCAGTACTTC	CASSQGTGGSYEQYF
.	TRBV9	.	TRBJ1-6	TGTGCCAGCAGCCTCGCAGGGAGCTCCTATAATTCACCCCTCCACTTT	CASSLAGSSYNSPLHF
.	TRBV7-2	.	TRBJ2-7	TGTGCCAGCAGCTCCCGCACAGGGGGGGTCTACGAGCAGTACTTC	CASSSRTGGVYEQYF
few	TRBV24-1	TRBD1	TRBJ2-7	TGTGCCACCAGTGACCTCCTGACAGGGAAAATATCCTACGAGCAGTACTTC	CATSDLLTGKISYEQYF
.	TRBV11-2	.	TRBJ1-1	TGTGCCAGCAGCTCCTCTTACATGGGGCAGGTTGAAGCTTTCTTT	CASSSSYMGQVEAFF
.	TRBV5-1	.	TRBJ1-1	TGCGCCAGCAGCTTGGCAACAGGGCTGAATGAAGCTTTCTTT	CASSLATGLNEAFF
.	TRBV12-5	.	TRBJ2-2	TGTGCTAGTGGGCGGCAGGAATCCTGGGGGGAGCTGTTTTTT	CASGRQESWGELFF
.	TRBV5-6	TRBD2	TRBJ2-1	TGTGCCAGCAGCTTGGTGGCTAGCGGTTACAATGAGCAGTTCTTC	CASSLVASGYNEQFF
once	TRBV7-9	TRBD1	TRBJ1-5	TGTGCCAGCAGCCCACCGGGACAGGTGAATCAGCCCCAGCATTTT	CASSPPGQVNQPQHF
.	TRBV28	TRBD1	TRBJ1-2	TGTGCCAGCAGTACAGGGGGACAGGGGAGTTCTGGCTACACCTTC	CASSTGGQGSSGYTF
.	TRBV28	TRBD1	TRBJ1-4	TGTGCCAGCAGTGTCCCGGGACAGGGGAATGAAAAACTGTTTTTT	CASSVPGQGNEKLFF
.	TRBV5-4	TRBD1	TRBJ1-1	TGTGCCGCTCTTCCAGGGGGCCTCCCCCCCGCCGAACGAGAAGCTTTCTTT	CAALPGGLPPAEREAFF
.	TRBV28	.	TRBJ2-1	TGTGCCAGCAGGGGGGCGGGTAACTCCTACAATGAGCAGTTCTTC	CASRGAGNSYNEQFF
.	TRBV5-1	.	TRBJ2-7	TGCGCCAGCAGCTTTCCAGGGGAAGAGCAGTACTTC	CASSFPGEEQYF
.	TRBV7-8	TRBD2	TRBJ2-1	TGTGCCAGCAGCTTAGTGGAGGCGGGGGACCTGTTCTTC	CASSLVEAGDLFF
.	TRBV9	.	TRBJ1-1	TGTGCCAGCAGCCAATCCGTATCCACTGAAGCTTTCTTT	CASSQSVSTEAFF
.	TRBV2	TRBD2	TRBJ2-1	TGTGCTACAGCGGCGGTAGCGGGGTTTTACGATGAGCAGTTCTTC	CATAAVAGFYDEQFF
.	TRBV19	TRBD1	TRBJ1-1	TGTGCCAGTAGTATAGGACAGGGGAACACTGAAGCTTTCTTT	CASSIGQGNTEAFF
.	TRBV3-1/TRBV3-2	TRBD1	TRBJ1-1	TGTGCCAGCAGCCTCAGGACAGGGAACACTGAAGCTTTCTTT	CASSLRTGNTEAFF
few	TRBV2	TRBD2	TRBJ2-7	TGTGCCAGCAGGACTAGCGGGCTAGTCTACGAGCAGTACTTC	CASRTSGLVYEQYF
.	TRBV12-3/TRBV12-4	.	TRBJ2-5	TGTGCCAGCACCTCAGAAGAGACCCAGTACTTC	CASTSEETQYF
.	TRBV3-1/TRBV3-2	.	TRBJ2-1	TGTGCCAGCAGCCAAGGTCCCAATGAGCAGTTCTTC	CASSQGPNEQFF